This T cell receptor beta chain was sequenced during a study of CD8 T cells in ankylosing spondylitis. Study conclusions and caveats: Previously reported in reactive arthritis synovial fluid and blood were some of the motif variants. Among TCR beta sequences, a motif of roughly 8 highly homologous variants appeared characteristic of ankylosing spondylitis blood.

Remarks on this clonotype: Antigen: not known.

Looked up from germline, CDR1 is DFQATT and CDR2 is SNEGSKA (reference sequence). The J segment lost 5 bases and the V segment lost 6 bases, leaving 18 bases of the junction unmatched. The CDR3 is 19 amino acids. TCRdb re-analysed the 5' RACE reads in MiXCR, keeping a single row per CDR3 protein. The data hold 150,000 to 200,000 distinct CDR3 sequences, with over 15% observed a single time. The sequence was collected from a male donor aged 5-30 years with ankylosing spondylitis or in good health (not recorded which). The gene calls are TRBV20-1 and TRBJ2-5, with 16 bases matching TRBD2. The sample comprised blood, either unsorted or a sorted T cell fraction (not recorded which). CDR3 coding DNA: TGCAGTGCGAGTACAGGGCCCGGGACTAGCGGGAGGGCAGGGGAGACCCAGTACTTC. Protein: CSASTGPGTSGRAGETQYF.